This T cell receptor beta chain was captured in a study of response to subunit inactivated influenza vaccine. Germline V gene data show CDR1 as SQVTM and CDR2 as ANQGSEA. With 0 bases clipped from V and 9 bases from J, the junction kept 5 bases outside the gene matches. This CDR3 has 15 residues. This clonotype was seen ten or more times. Its cognate antigen is unknown. Via MiXCR, TCRdb re-called the RT-PCR reads, giving one row per CDR3 protein. The sample contains around 540,000 distinct CDR3 sequences, approximately 10% of which appear only once. Study-level points and caveats: With each seasonal influenza vaccination, the authors suggested, few new T cells are recruited.

The chain is built from TRBV29-1 and TRBJ2-7; TRBD2 agrees at 16 bases. The starting material was PBMCs from blood, obtained on the day of vaccination. The sequence was collected from a man aged 50 to 59 who received an inactivated influenza vaccine. CDR3 DNA: TGCAGCGTTGAAGAAGGGACTAGCGGGGGGGCCGTGCAGTACTTC. Encoded protein: CSVEEGTSGGAVQYF.